The 10 T cell receptor beta chains below were found in one sample sequenced in a study of cytomegalovirus exposure and HLA in healthy donors (dated by TCRdb to about 2017). Libraries were constructed by the immunoSEQ multiplex PCR assay. A mixture of 60 forward primers for TCR Vbeta segments and 13 reverse primers for TCR Jbeta segments was used in the multiplex PCR. TCRdb limited this immuneACCESS table to in-frame rearrangements with V and J called. A share of clones is missing; checked studies link under half to unresolved V genes, and the rest is unexplained. The sample contains about 200,000 clones, more than 70% of them found a single time. The ten largest clonotypes hold around 1.6% of the sample. The sample comprised PBMCs. The receptors shown here come from a man in his forties or fifties in good health and CMV-seropositive.

V and J are TRBV5-8 and TRBJ2-7; TRBD2 matches 7 bases. Per germline, CDR1 SGHTS and CDR2 YDEGEE. This CDR3 spans 16 amino acids. V lost 0 bases, J lost 4 bases, and 10 bases stayed unmatched. The CDR3 reads CASSLAGGSRRYEQYF. CDR3 in DNA: TGTGCCAGCAGCTTGGCAGGCGGGAGCCGGAGGTACGAGCAGTACTTC.

This clone came up a few times. V gene TRBV10-3 combines with J gene TRBJ1-1; 10 nucleotides align to TRBD1. With V trimmed by 0 bases and J by 3 bases, 10 bases remained unmatched. The germline V gene encodes CDR1 ENHRY and CDR2 SYGVKD. The CDR3 has 18 amino acids. CDR3 nucleotides: TGTGCCATCAGTGAGTCCACCCGGGACAGGGGCGTGTACACTGAAGCTTTCTTT. Residues: CAISESTRDRGVYTEAFF.

The chain carries TRBV10-3 and TRBJ1-4; D might be TRBD1 (5 bases). The CDR3 extends over 15 amino acids. V lost 4 bases and J lost 5, with 14 bases in between. Per germline, CDR1 ENHRY and CDR2 SYGVKD. The CDR3 protein is CAISASGLGNEKLFF. The CDR3 bases are TGTGCCATCAGTGCATCGGGACTTGGAAATGAAAAACTGTTTTTT.

This clone was counted only a few times. The gene calls are TRBV5-8 and TRBJ2-1; TRBD2 matches at 7 bases. Unmatched junction bases numbered 5, after V lost 1 base and J lost 1 base. Germline loops: CDR1 SGHTS, CDR2 YDEGEE. The CDR3 loop spans 16 amino acids. The CDR3 protein is CASSLNGGRSYNEQFF. The CDR3 region has the DNA TGTGCCAGCAGCTTGAATGGCGGGAGATCCTACAATGAGCAGTTCTTC. Full variable domain (remainder filled in from reference TRBV5-8 and TRBJ2-1): EAGVTQSPTHLIKTRGQQATLRCSPISGHTSVYWYQQALGLGLQFLLWYDEGEERNRGNFPPRFSGRQFPNYSSELNVNALELEDSALYLCASSLNGGRSYNEQFFGPGTRLTVL.

V is TRBV6-6 and J is TRBJ1-1; D is uncertain. This CDR3 spans 15 amino acids. Trimming took 1 base from V and 3 from J, leaving 12 bases between them. Germline V lookup: CDR1 MNHNY, CDR2 SVGAGI (reference sequence). For the CDR3, the DNA is TGTGCCAGCAGTTACTTTCCAGAACAGTACACTGAAGCTTTCTTT. It is translated as CASSYFPEQYTEAFF.

CDR3 loop: CASSVGSGYNEQFF. The CDR3 region has the DNA TGTGCCAGCAGCGTAGGTTCGGGGTACAATGAGCAGTTCTTC. V and J are TRBV9 and TRBJ2-1; perhaps TRBD2 as D (5 bases). CDR1 is SGDLS and CDR2 is YYNGEE in the germline V gene. The CDR3 is 14 residues long. Trimming shortened V by 0 bases and J by 4 bases, and 8 bases separated the two germline ends.

The chain combines TRBV30 with TRBJ2-5, with a weak D call TRBD1 (7 bases). The CDR3 has 13 amino acids. Germline V gene data show CDR1 as GTSNPN and CDR2 as SVGIG (reference sequence). Trimming stripped 2 bases from V and 5 bases from J, with 12 bases between. The CDR3 loop is CAWSRRGRETQYF. CDR3 nucleotides: TGTGCCTGGAGTAGGAGGGGGCGGGAGACCCAGTACTTC. The whole variable domain, remainder taken from reference TRBV30 and TRBJ2-5, is SQTIHQWPATLVQPVGSPLSLECTVEGTSNPNLYWYRQAAGRGLQLLFYSVGIGQISSEVPQNLSASRPQDRQFILSSKKLLLSDSGFYLCAWSRRGRETQYFGPGTRLLVL.

This clone showed up just a few times. The J gene is TRBJ2-1, the V gene TRBV11-2; 7 positions match TRBD2. This CDR3 region has 15 residues. Germline values: CDR1 SGHAT, CDR2 FQNNGV. V lost 3 bases and J lost 1; bases outside the gene matches: 3. CDR3 sequence reads: CASSFGGGSYNEQFF. The CDR3, as DNA: TGTGCCAGCAGCTTCGGGGGAGGGTCCTACAATGAGCAGTTCTTC. Based on the CDR3 plus reference TRBV11-2 and TRBJ2-1, the full variable domain is EAGVAQSPRYKIIEKRQSVAFWCNPISGHATLYWYQQILGQGPKLLIQFQNNGVVDDSQLPKDRFSAERLKGVDSTLKIQPAKLEDSAVYLCASSFGGGSYNEQFFGPGTRLTVL.

The chain has TRBV27 and TRBJ2-7; D perhaps matches TRBD1 (6 bases). The ends were cut back, 8 bases at V and 4 bases at J, with 15 bases in the middle. The CDR3 loop spans 13 amino acids. CDR1 is MNHEY, CDR2 SMNVEV, per germline (reference sequence). CDR3 region: CASLRDTQYEQYF. Written as DNA, the CDR3 is TGTGCCAGCTTACGGGACACACAATACGAGCAGTACTTC.

The chain employs TRBV7-9 and TRBJ1-3; possible D gene TRBD1, 5 bases. In germline, CDR1 is SEHNR, CDR2 FQNEAQ (reference sequence). This CDR3 has 13 amino acids. V was trimmed by 8 bases and J by 3 bases, leaving 11 bases between them. The CDR3 nucleotides read TGTGCCAGCTTCGGGGGAGTTGGAAACACCATATATTTT. It encodes CASFGGVGNTIYF.